The clone carrying this T cell receptor beta chain was found many times. Antigen: not known. In building TCR beta libraries, iRepertoire HTBI primers were used together with Arm-PCR of CDR3 regions. TCRdb processed the multiplex PCR reads anew with MiXCR; each CDR3 protein has one entry. In the table there are 350,000 to 500,000 distinct CDR3 sequences, 12% to 15% of which are singletons. Time point: newly diagnosed GD, antithyroid drugs for less than 3 months. From PBMCs, RNA was extracted and then used to make the TCR library. Clinicians diagnosed Graves' disease using American Thyroid Association guidelines. The sample originates from a study of regulatory T cells in long-lasting Graves disease. Per germline, CDR1 SNHLY and CDR2 FYNNEI. The V gene end was trimmed by 6 bases and the J gene end by 2 bases; junction bases not matched to a gene: 9. The CDR3 length is 15 residues. Findings and limits, study-wide: Not thyroid tissue but only peripheral blood was studied. Persistent Graves' patients showed a TCR diversity that was lower than that of newly diagnosed ones.

The same data also contributed to another study, on T cells in Graves' hyperthyroidism and ophthalmopathy. From that study: Clonotypes that were expanded in thyroid above 0.001 mostly appeared in blood too.

Here the sequenced sample was peripheral blood mononuclear cells (PBMCs), taken at new diagnosis, from a patient treated with antithyroid drugs. V and J are TRBV2 and TRBJ1-2, with 7 bases identical to TRBD1. The TCR comes from a woman aged 45-65 years with Graves disease. In DNA form, the CDR3 reads TGTGCCAGCAGCTGGATGGACAGGCAAAACTATGGCTACACCTTC. Protein sequence: CASSWMDRQNYGYTF.